This T cell receptor beta chain was retrieved from a study of T cell responses to AZD1222 COVID-19 vaccine. With respect to this clone: Its antigen is still unknown.

Study conclusions and caveats: Clonal diversity was possibly underestimated; the donors were predominantly white British and more often female. Increased Spike-specific TCR breadth and depth were observed after two AZD1222 doses. Repertoire collection took place solely once the T cell response had peaked.

Assay: immunoSEQ multiplex PCR; the TCRdb copy retains only in-frame clones and omits some. The table records tens of thousands of clones, just over 90% of them present only once. The CDR3 spans 14 residues. Trimming left V 0 bases short and J 0 bases short, with 2 bases between. Germline V lookup: CDR1 LGHNA, CDR2 YSLEER. V gene TRBV4-3 combines with J gene TRBJ2-2; D remains unclear. The TCR originated in an adult who received the AZD1222 COVID-19 vaccine. The sequencing here drew on peripheral blood, taken 28 days after the second AZD1222 dose. The CDR3 DNA reads TGCGCCAGCAGCCAAGATGCGAACACCGGGGAGCTGTTTTTT. Residues: CASSQDANTGELFF.